This T cell receptor beta chain was captured in a study of T cells expressing NK-cell markers. Across the whole study: HCMV seropositivity marked seven of the eight sequenced donors; one was seronegative. Whole-study findings and limits: The HCMV specificity of the expanded NKG2C+ T cell clones stayed unresolved. The leading position in the CD3+CD56-NKG2C+ fraction of a handful of donors also went to these clonotypes.

Details on this clonotype: Its antigen is as yet unknown.

The CDR3 covers 12 residues. Per germline, CDR1 SGHVS and CDR2 FQNEAQ. A 5'RACE template switching approach incorporating UMIs was used to make TCR beta cDNA. For each CDR3 protein, TCRdb gives one entry from its re-call of the 5' RACE reads, without DNA. This sample's clone table lists 250,000 to 300,000 distinct CDR3 sequences. This TCR was recovered from a man younger than 35 in good health. V is TRBV7-8 and J is TRBJ2-1; TCRdb designates TRBD2, a call that cannot be tested without DNA. Sequenced material: blood T cells: a sorted CD56 or NKG2C T cell subset, CD4+ or CD8+ T cells, or bulk PBMC T cells (not recorded which). This chain's CDR3 is CASSLWGREQFF.